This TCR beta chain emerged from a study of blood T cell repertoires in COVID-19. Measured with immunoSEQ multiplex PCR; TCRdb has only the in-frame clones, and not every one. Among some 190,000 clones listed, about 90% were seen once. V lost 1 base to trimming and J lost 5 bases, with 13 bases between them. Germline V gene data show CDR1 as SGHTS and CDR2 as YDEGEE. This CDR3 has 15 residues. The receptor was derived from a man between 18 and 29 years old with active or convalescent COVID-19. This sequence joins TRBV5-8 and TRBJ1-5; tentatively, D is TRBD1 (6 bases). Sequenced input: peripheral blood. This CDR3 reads CASSLYAGGDQPQHF. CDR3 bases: TGTGCCAGCAGCTTGTACGCGGGGGGCGATCAGCCCCAGCATTTT.